This T cell receptor (beta chain) was found in a study of early T cells in non-severe SARS-CoV-2 infection. Study-level results: VDJdb-based matching was biased toward anti-spike CD8 responses and missed private and CD4 specificities.

Attachment of unique molecular identifiers to individual cDNA molecules was performed. TCRdb reanalysed the 5' RACE reads using MiXCR and keeps one entry per CDR3 protein. The sample consists of roughly 71,000 distinct CDR3 sequences, approximately 13% of them appearing once. About this clonotype itself: Its matching antigen is unknown.

The germline CDR1 and CDR2 sequences are SEHNR and FQNEAQ (reference sequence). CDR3 length: 13 amino acids. The junction had 6 bases not matched to a gene; V was cut back by 5 bases and J by 5 bases. Sequencing was performed on whole blood. This receptor was taken from an adult who was a healthcare worker with PCR-confirmed SARS-CoV-2 infection or an uninfected control (not recorded which). The chain has TRBV7-9 and TRBJ2-7; the match to TRBD1 covers 7 bases. CDR3 amino acids: CASSPTGKDEQYF. CDR3 DNA sequence: TGTGCCAGCAGCCCGACAGGGAAGGACGAGCAGTACTTC.